This TCR beta chain was retrieved from a study of blood T cell repertoires in COVID-19. This CDR3 spans 19 amino acids. Looked up from germline, CDR1 is MGHRA and CDR2 is YSYEKL. Sequenced by immunoSEQ multiplex PCR; TCRdb stores in-frame clones only, minus some. This table holds some 11,000 clones, about three quarters found once. The source material was peripheral blood. The chain recombines TRBV4-1 with TRBJ2-5, with a tentative D call TRBD2 (7 bases). The DNA end lines up better with TRBJ2-7; the J call may be wrong. This TCR was sampled from a human donor in a cohort sampled during active COVID-19. The CDR3 DNA sequence: TGCGCCAGCAGCCAAGCCCCTGGGGGAATAGGGGGGGTCTCCTACGAGCAGTACTTC. Amino acid sequence: CASSQAPGGIGGVSYEQYF.